This TCR beta chain came from a study of T-cell reconstitution after alpha-beta-depleted transplantation in children. Regarding the study as a whole: It was newly produced T cells that mostly accounted for T-cell counts and diversity one year after transplant. There were reportedly several hundred expanded graft clones from which alpha-beta T cells came about two months after transplant. Diversity of TCRbeta at day 60 was high in some patients, arising from surviving recipient T cells and thymic progenitors.

The authors prepared the TCRbeta library with unique molecular identifiers. TCRdb reanalysed the PCR reads using MiXCR and keeps one entry per CDR3 protein. The sample comprises about 440,000 distinct CDR3 sequences, roughly 44% of which are singletons, and around 29% rests with the top ten. Germline CDR1 DFQATT, CDR2 SNEGSKA (reference sequence). This CDR3 contains 11 residues. V was shortened by 3 bases and J by 9 bases, with 10 bases between the two germline ends. A remark on this clonotype: Its antigen is undetermined.

This receptor was identified in a girl aged 2 to 10 with aplastic anemia, due to receive a stem cell transplant. The material sequenced was PBMCs, taken before TCRalphabeta/CD19-depleted stem cell transplant. V usage is TRBV20-1 and J usage is TRBJ2-3; D call uncertain. CDR3 residues: CSASPPVTQYF. The CDR3, as DNA: TGCAGTGCTAGCCCCCCAGTCACGCAGTATTTT.